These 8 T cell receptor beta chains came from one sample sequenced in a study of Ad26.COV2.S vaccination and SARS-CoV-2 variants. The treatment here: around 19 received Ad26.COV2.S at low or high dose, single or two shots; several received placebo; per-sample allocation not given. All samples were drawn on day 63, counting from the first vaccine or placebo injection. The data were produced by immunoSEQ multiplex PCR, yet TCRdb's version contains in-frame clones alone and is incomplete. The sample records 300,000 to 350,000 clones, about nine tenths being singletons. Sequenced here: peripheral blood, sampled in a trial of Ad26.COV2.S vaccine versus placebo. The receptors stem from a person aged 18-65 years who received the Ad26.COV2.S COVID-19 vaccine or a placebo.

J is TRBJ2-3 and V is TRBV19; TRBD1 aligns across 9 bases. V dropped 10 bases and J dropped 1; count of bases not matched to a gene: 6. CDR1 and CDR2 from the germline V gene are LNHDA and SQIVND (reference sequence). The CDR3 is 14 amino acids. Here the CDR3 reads CATAQGAGTDTQYF. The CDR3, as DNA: TGTGCCACAGCACAGGGGGCGGGCACAGATACGCAGTATTTT.

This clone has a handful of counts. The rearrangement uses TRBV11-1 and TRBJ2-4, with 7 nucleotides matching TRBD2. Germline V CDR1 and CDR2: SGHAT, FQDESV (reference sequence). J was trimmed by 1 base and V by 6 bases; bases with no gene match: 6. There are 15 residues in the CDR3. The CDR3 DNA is TGTGCCAGCAGGTTCGCGGGGGATGCCAAAAACATTCAGTACTTC. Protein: CASRFAGDAKNIQYF.

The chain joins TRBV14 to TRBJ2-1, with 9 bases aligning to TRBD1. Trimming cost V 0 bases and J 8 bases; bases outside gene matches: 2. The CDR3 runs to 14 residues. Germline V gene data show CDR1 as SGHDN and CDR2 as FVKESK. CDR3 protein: CASSQDRDRDEQFF. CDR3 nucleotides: TGTGCCAGCAGCCAAGATCGGGACAGGGATGAGCAGTTCTTC.

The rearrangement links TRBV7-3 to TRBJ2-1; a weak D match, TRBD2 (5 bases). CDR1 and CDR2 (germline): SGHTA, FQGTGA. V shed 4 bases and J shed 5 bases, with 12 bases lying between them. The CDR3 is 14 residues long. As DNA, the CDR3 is TGTGCCAGCAGCTCAACCGGGAACCACAATGAGCAGTTCTTC. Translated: CASSSTGNHNEQFF.

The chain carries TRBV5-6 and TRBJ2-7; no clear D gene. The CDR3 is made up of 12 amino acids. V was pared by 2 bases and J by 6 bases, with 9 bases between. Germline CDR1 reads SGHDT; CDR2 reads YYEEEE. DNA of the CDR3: TGTGCCAGCAGCTTTGGGGTTTTCGAGCAGTACTTC. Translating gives CASSFGVFEQYF.

The CDR3 region is CASSGTYAGGYTF. The CDR3 region has the DNA TGTGCCAGCAGCGGCACTTACGCGGGTGGCTACACCTTC. The chain carries TRBV7-9 and TRBJ1-2, with D uncertain. The CDR3 has 13 residues. CDR1 is SEHNR and CDR2 is FQNEAQ in the germline V gene (reference sequence). V lost 5 bases and J 7 bases, leaving 14 bases between the germline ends.

CDR3 sequence: CASSLTPVWGTEAFF. DNA of the CDR3: TGTGCCAGCAGCTTAACCCCGGTGTGGGGCACTGAAGCTTTCTTT. This rearrangement joins TRBV7-3 to TRBJ1-1; D is ambiguous. The CDR3 runs 15 residues. Germline CDR1 is SGHTA and CDR2 is FQGTGA. V shed 0 bases and J shed 4 bases, with 12 bases lying between them.

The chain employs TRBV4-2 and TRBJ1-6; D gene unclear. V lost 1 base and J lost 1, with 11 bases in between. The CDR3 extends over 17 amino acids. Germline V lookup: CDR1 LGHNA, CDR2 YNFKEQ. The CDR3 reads CASSQAIFVSYNSPLHF. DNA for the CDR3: TGTGCCAGCAGCCAAGCCATATTTGTATCCTATAATTCACCCCTCCACTTT.